This section outlines one T cell receptor beta chain sequence together with its context. In the original workflow: Reference gene primer amplification in the assay estimated nucleated cell counts. Here immunoSEQ multiplex PCR was the method, and the copy in TCRdb shows in-frame clones only, minus some. The DNA was the basis for D and trimming; V, J and clone size are from that table. The table shows around 150,000 clones, with under 95% occurring only once. The data belong to a study of blood T cell repertoires in COVID-19. Study in general: Sources were T cells, B-cell-depleted T cells, or PBMCs; the material itself was cDNA or gDNA.

The CDR3 covers 14 residues. The germline gives CDR1 LNHDA, CDR2 SQIVND (reference sequence). V was clipped by 6 bases and J by 3 bases; unmatched bases: 7. The chain links TRBV19 to TRBJ2-7; the match to TRBD1 covers 8 bases. The clonotype originates from a man aged 55 to 70 with active or convalescent COVID-19. The sequenced sample consisted of peripheral blood. The chain's CDR3 is CASRPTGASYEQYF. CDR3 coding DNA: TGTGCCAGTAGACCGACAGGGGCCAGCTACGAGCAGTACTTC.